This note documents a single T cell receptor beta chain sequence. In the original processing: Reference gene primer amplification in the assay estimated nucleated cell counts. The assay was immunoSEQ multiplex PCR, and TCRdb's table has in-frame clones only and misses some. V, J and clone size are those of that table, while D and trimming were read from the DNA. The repertoire holds over 200,000 clones, 84% seen once, with about 2% in the top ten. In terms of age and location, participants ranged from roughly 18 to 90 years and lived in approximately 26 US areas. The data originate from a study of blood T cell repertoires in COVID-19. In the study overall: The cDNA or gDNA used as material had been derived from T cells, B-cell-depleted T cells, or PBMCs.

CDR3 length: 13 residues. With V trimmed by 3 bases and J by 4 bases, 4 bases remained unmatched. From germline, CDR1 is SQVTM and CDR2 ANQGSEA. Sequencing was done on a sample of PBMCs or T cells enriched from blood (not recorded which). This clonotype was obtained from a man aged 60 to 69 who had recovered from COVID-19. The rearrangement uses TRBV29-1 and TRBJ2-7; 9 bases line up with TRBD1. CDR3 in amino acids: CSVDLTGGYEQYF. The DNA of the CDR3 is TGCAGCGTTGATTTGACAGGGGGATACGAGCAGTACTTC.